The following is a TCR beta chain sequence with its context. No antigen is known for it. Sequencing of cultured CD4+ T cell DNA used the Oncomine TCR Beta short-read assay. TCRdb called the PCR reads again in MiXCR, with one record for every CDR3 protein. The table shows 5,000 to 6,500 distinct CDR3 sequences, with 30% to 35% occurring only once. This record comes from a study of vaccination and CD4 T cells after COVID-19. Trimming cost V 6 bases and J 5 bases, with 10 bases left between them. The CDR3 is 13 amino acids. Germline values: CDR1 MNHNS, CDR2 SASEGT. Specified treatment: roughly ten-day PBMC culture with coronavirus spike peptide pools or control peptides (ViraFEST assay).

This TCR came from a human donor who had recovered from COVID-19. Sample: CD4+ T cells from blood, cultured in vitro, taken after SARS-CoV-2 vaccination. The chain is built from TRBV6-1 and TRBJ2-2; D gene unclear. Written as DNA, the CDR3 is TGTGCCAGCAGGGCGACCCGTACCGGGGAGCTGTTTTTT. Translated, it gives CASRATRTGELFF.